What follows are 25 T cell receptor beta chains derived from one specimen sequenced in a study of glioma-infiltrating T cells after dendritic cell vaccination. Documented time point: after dendritic cell vaccination, including at tumor progression/relapse. This table comes from immunoSEQ multiplex PCR, and its TCRdb copy is limited to in-frame clones, with some not included. The table has 50,000 to 60,000 clones, roughly four fifths seen once. This specimen was blood, taken after dendritic cell vaccination. These TCRs come from a human donor with glioblastoma.

J is TRBJ1-5 and V is TRBV2; 12 bases are shared with TRBD1. This CDR3 is built from 15 residues. Trimming removed 8 bases from V and 5 bases from J; junction bases left unmatched: 7. Germline assignment: CDR1 SNHLY and CDR2 FYNNEI. The CDR3 DNA reads TGTGCCAGCGGGGGGACAGGGGGCTCGGATCAGCCCCAGCATTTT. It specifies CASGGTGGSDQPQHF.

The chain recombines TRBV7-9 with TRBJ1-1; the D is unclear. V dropped 6 bases and J dropped 1 base, with 9 bases sitting between them. The CDR3 has 13 residues. In germline, CDR1 is SEHNR, CDR2 FQNEAQ (reference sequence). CDR3 in DNA: TGTGCCAGCAGTCTAACCGGGAACACTGAAGCTTTCTTT. It encodes CASSLTGNTEAFF.

This chain connects TRBV9 to TRBJ1-6; D is unresolved. Germline loops: CDR1 SGDLS, CDR2 YYNGEE. V was cut by 4 bases and J by 10 bases, with 21 bases left in between. The CDR3 totals 16 residues. Here the CDR3 DNA reads TGTGCCAGCAGCCCCGAACAGCTCCGGGGAGACTCACCCCTCCACTTT. This gives the protein CASSPEQLRGDSPLHF.

The J gene is TRBJ2-4, the V gene TRBV7-2, with 9 bases lining up with TRBD2. V lost 3 bases to trimming and J lost 13 bases; unmatched junction nucleotides: 1. Per germline, CDR1 SGHTA and CDR2 FQGNSA. The CDR3 extends over 11 amino acids. The CDR3 reads CASSLGLAQYF. DNA of the CDR3: TGTGCCAGCAGCTTGGGACTAGCACAGTACTTC.

The chain uses TRBV7-6 and TRBJ2-5; perhaps TRBD1 as D (6 bases). V gave up 8 bases and J gave up 4 bases, with 11 bases separating them. Per germline, CDR1 SGHVS and CDR2 FNYEAQ. The CDR3 consists of 12 residues. The DNA of the CDR3 is TGTGCCAGCGAGGGACAAGGAGAGACCCAGTACTTC. Encoded protein: CASEGQGETQYF.

The rearrangement joins TRBV21-1 to TRBJ1-5; TRBD1 is the table's D call and was not checked against the DNA. TRBV21-1 is deemed a pseudogene. CDR3 length: 14 residues. CDR3 in amino acids: CASSDGQGDQPQHF. CDR3 bases: TGTGCCAGCAGCGACGGACAGGGTGATCAGCCCCAGCATTTT.

The CDR3 DNA sequence: TGTGCCAGCAGCCTACAGGGGGTCGAGCCCCAGCATTTT. It specifies CASSLQGVEPQHF. The V call is TRBV5-6, the J call TRBJ1-5, with 8 bases matching TRBD1. The germline V gene has CDR1 SGHDT and CDR2 YYEEEE. Trimming removed 4 bases from V and 8 bases from J; junction bases left unmatched: 5. The CDR3 runs to 13 residues.

The chain has TRBV10-3 and TRBJ1-5; D may be TRBD1 (5 bases). The CDR3 is 18 amino acids. Trimming stripped 0 bases from V and 4 bases from J, with 19 bases between. CDR1 and CDR2 (germline): ENHRY, SYGVKD. CDR3 protein: CAISESMGQPSRNQPQHF. The DNA for the CDR3 is TGTGCCATCAGTGAGTCGATGGGGCAGCCCTCAAGGAATCAGCCCCAGCATTTT.

This chain uses TRBV10-3 with TRBJ2-3; possibly TRBD2 for D (6 bases). The CDR3 has 15 amino acids. Trimming took off 6 bases at V and 0 bases at J, with 13 bases between the two ends. In germline, CDR1 is ENHRY, CDR2 SYGVKD. In DNA form, the CDR3 reads TGTGCCATCAGCGGGGAGGAGTCTAGCACAGATACGCAGTATTTT. The encoded protein is CAISGEESSTDTQYF.

This chain links TRBV18 with TRBJ1-1; TRBD1 matches 9 bases. The CDR3 is 16 amino acids. V lost 3 bases to trimming and J lost 3 bases; unmatched junction nucleotides: 8. From germline, CDR1 is KGHSH and CDR2 LQKENI. The CDR3 region is CASSPATGGRDTEAFF. CDR3 nucleotide sequence: TGTGCCAGCTCACCGGCGACAGGGGGACGGGACACTGAAGCTTTCTTT.

The chain joins TRBV10-2 to TRBJ1-1; a possible D gene is TRBD1 (5 bases). The V end lost 3 bases, the J end lost 5 bases, and 7 bases lay between the germline ends. The CDR3 extends over 12 amino acids. CDR1 WSHSY and CDR2 SAAADI come from the germline V gene. CDR3 DNA: TGCGCCAGCAGTGAAGGGGATACTGAAGCTTTCTTT. This translates into CASSEGDTEAFF.

The CDR3 reads CASSLGDSQLNTEAFF. The CDR3 region has the DNA TGTGCCAGCAGCTTAGGGGACAGCCAATTGAACACTGAAGCTTTCTTT. The V gene is TRBV7-9, the J gene TRBJ1-1; 7 bases are a match to TRBD1. Germline V gene data show CDR1 as SEHNR and CDR2 as FQNEAQ (reference sequence). The CDR3 runs to 16 residues. V lost 1 base to trimming and J lost 0 bases; unmatched junction nucleotides: 5.

V is TRBV5-1 and J is TRBJ2-5; perhaps TRBD1 as D (6 bases). Trimming pared 4 bases from V and 5 bases from J, leaving 12 bases between. Per germline, CDR1 SGHRS and CDR2 YFSETQ. The CDR3 covers 13 residues. The CDR3 DNA reads as TGCGCCAGCAGCAGAGGGACAAGGGAGACCCAGTACTTC. This sequence encodes CASSRGTRETQYF.

The J gene is TRBJ2-7, the V gene TRBV19; D may be TRBD1 (5 bases). The CDR3 has 14 residues. V was trimmed by 7 bases and J by 2 bases, leaving 15 bases between them. In germline, CDR1 is LNHDA, CDR2 SQIVND (reference sequence). The CDR3 DNA reads as TGTGCCAGTATCGGCAGGGAAAACCCCTACGAGCAGTACTTC. Its translation: CASIGRENPYEQYF.

The V call is TRBV4-3, the J call TRBJ1-1; 7 nucleotides match TRBD1. CDR1 is LGHNA, CDR2 YSLEER, per germline. The CDR3 consists of 16 residues. The J segment lost 3 bases and the V segment lost 0 bases, leaving 7 bases of the junction unmatched. The CDR3 DNA reads TGCGCCAGCAGCCAAGATCCTCAGGGGGTTTACACTGAAGCTTTCTTT. Translation gives CASSQDPQGVYTEAFF.

This clone was observed once. Other DNA sequences in this specimen translate into the identical CDR3. The chain recombines TRBV5-6 with TRBJ2-5; 9 bases agree with TRBD2. This CDR3 spans 14 amino acids. Unmatched junction bases numbered 4, after V lost 2 bases and J lost 5 bases. Germline assignment: CDR1 SGHDT and CDR2 YYEEEE. The CDR3 region has the DNA TGTGCCAGCAGCTTTAGTAGCGGGGGTGAGACCCAGTACTTC. Amino acid sequence: CASSFSSGGETQYF.

J is TRBJ2-7 and V is TRBV4-1; D is perhaps TRBD2 (6 bases). Germline CDR1 is MGHRA and CDR2 is YSYEKL. The V gene lost 5 bases and the J gene lost 3 bases, with 14 bases spanning the gap. The CDR3 contains 14 residues. The CDR3 DNA sequence: TGCGCCAGCAGCTACCCCCGGGGGTTCTACGAGCAGTACTTC. This gives the protein CASSYPRGFYEQYF.

V usage is TRBV6-6 and J usage is TRBJ1-2, with D uncertain. The V end lost 4 bases, the J end lost 2 bases, and 11 bases lay between the germline ends. The CDR3 spans 14 residues. CDR1 is MNHNY and CDR2 is SVGAGI in the germline V gene (reference sequence). DNA of the CDR3: TGTGCCAGCAGTTCCCCCATCCCAAACTATGGCTACACCTTC. This sequence encodes CASSSPIPNYGYTF.

The gene calls are TRBV5-1 and TRBJ2-7; D is perhaps TRBD2 (6 bases). This CDR3 has 15 residues. CDR1 SGHRS and CDR2 YFSETQ come from the germline V gene. V was pared by 0 bases and J by 1 base, with 11 bases between. In DNA form, the CDR3 reads TGCGCCAGCAGCTTGGGACTAGGGAATTCCTACGAGCAGTACTTC. This encodes CASSLGLGNSYEQYF.

The chain links TRBV18 to TRBJ1-1, with 8 bases that match TRBD1. Germline V gene sequence: CDR1 KGHSH, CDR2 LQKENI. The CDR3 contains 14 residues. J gave up 1 base and V 2 bases, and 0 bases lay outside the gene matches. The CDR3 coding sequence is TGTGCCAGCTCACCAACAGGGGGGAACACTGAAGCTTTCTTT. Residues: CASSPTGGNTEAFF.

The genes are TRBV7-2 and TRBJ2-5; possible D gene TRBD1, 6 bases. The CDR3 is made up of 14 amino acids. Germline values: CDR1 SGHTA, CDR2 FQGNSA. Deletions cut 5 bases from V and 2 bases from J, with 12 bases between. The CDR3 here is CASSKTGKQETQYF. For the CDR3, the DNA is TGTGCCAGCAGCAAAACAGGGAAACAAGAGACCCAGTACTTC.

V usage is TRBV27 and J usage is TRBJ2-7; D is perhaps TRBD1 (7 bases). V was cut by 5 bases and J by 4 bases, with 12 bases left in between. The CDR3 sequence is 13 residues long. Germline CDR1 and CDR2: MNHEY and SMNVEV (reference sequence). CDR3 sequence (DNA): TGTGCCAGCAGTCGGGGGACAGCATACGAGCAGTACTTC. Its translation is CASSRGTAYEQYF.

DNA for the CDR3: TGTGCCAGCAGTTACTCCCAGTACGACAATGAGCAGTTCTTC. Its protein is CASSYSQYDNEQFF. The rearrangement links TRBV6-5 to TRBJ2-1; D call uncertain. Germline values: CDR1 MNHEY, CDR2 SVGAGI. Trimming left V 0 bases short and J 5 bases short, with 8 bases between. The CDR3 spans 14 residues.

The chain is built from TRBV7-2 and TRBJ1-3; the D is unclear. Germline V gives CDR1 SGHTA, CDR2 FQGNSA. The CDR3 length is 17 residues. Trimming stripped 1 base from V and 0 bases from J, with 13 bases between. CDR3 in DNA: TGTGCCAGCAGCTTAGGGCCGGACGGGATCTCTGGAAACACCATATATTTT. It is translated as CASSLGPDGISGNTIYF.

V gene TRBV27 combines with J gene TRBJ2-3; D is possibly TRBD2 (5 bases). The CDR3 is 13 residues long. Trimming pared 2 bases from V and 6 bases from J, leaving 9 bases between. Germline CDR1 reads MNHEY; CDR2 reads SMNVEV (reference sequence). The CDR3 DNA sequence: TGTGCCAGCAGTTTAGTTTGGGAGGATACGCAGTATTTT. Translating gives CASSLVWEDTQYF.